These T cell receptor beta chains were read from a single sample in a study of CD8 T cells in ankylosing spondylitis. MiXCR, applied by TCRdb to the 5' RACE reads, yields one record per CDR3 protein. The repertoire consists of 250,000 to 350,000 distinct CDR3 sequences, with around 21% occurring once and the leading ten covering about 4%. Specimen: blood, either unsorted or a sorted T cell fraction (not recorded which). Receptors were obtained from a female donor with ankylosing spondylitis or in good health (not recorded which). CDR3s include the opening cysteine and the closing phenylalanine or tryptophan. Each record gives: clone size, D gene, V gene, J gene, CDR3 DNA, CDR3 protein. A D gene is named only where the DNA matches it firmly. A clone size is listed for some rows: how often the clone was seen (once, few, many), or a class if it is expanded.

NA	NA	TRBV6-2/TRBV6-3	TRBJ2-1	TGTGCCAGCAGCCTAGGGGAATGGCATGAGCAGTTCTTC	CASSLGEWHEQFF
NA	NA	TRBV10-3	TRBJ2-6	TGTGCCATCAGTACCAGGACTTGGGCCAACGTCCTGACTTTC	CAISTRTWANVLTF
few	TRBD2	TRBV20-1	TRBJ2-7	TGCAGTGCTAGAGATCTGGGGGGGTCGAAGCAGTACTTC	CSARDLGGSKQYF
NA	TRBD1	TRBV30	TRBJ2-1	TGTGCCTGGGACGGACAGGGGGCTATAAATGAGCAGTTCTTC	CAWDGQGAINEQFF
many	TRBD2	TRBV5-5	TRBJ2-1	TGTGCCAGCAGCCCTAGACTAGCGGGAGGGCCAAGGAATGAGCAGTTCTTC	CASSPRLAGGPRNEQFF
NA	NA	TRBV4-3	TRBJ1-1	TGCGCCAGCAGCACTCATCGTGTCACTGAAGCTTTCTTT	CASSTHRVTEAFF
few	NA	TRBV6-5	TRBJ1-1	TGTGCCAGCAGTTACTTCAAACATAGGAACACTGAAGCTTTCTTT	CASSYFKHRNTEAFF
few	TRBD2	TRBV19	TRBJ2-1	TGTGCCAGCCGAAAGACTAGCGGGAGTACCTACAATGAGCAGTTCTTC	CASRKTSGSTYNEQFF
many	NA	TRBV2	TRBJ1-5	TGTGCCAGCAGTGTTCTTCAGATCTCTTCCAATCAGCCCCAGCATTTT	CASSVLQISSNQPQHF
NA	NA	TRBV20-1	TRBJ2-3	TGCAGTGCTAGAGACCCCAACCCGGAGAGGGGCACAGATACGCAGTATTTT	CSARDPNPERGTDTQYF
NA	NA	TRBV5-1	TRBJ1-1	TGCGCCAGCAGCCTCACGACTGGAGGTTATGAAGCTTTCTTT	CASSLTTGGYEAFF
few	NA	TRBV4-1	TRBJ2-2	TGCGCCAGCAGCCAAGATCAACACTCCGGGGAGCTGTTTTTT	CASSQDQHSGELFF
few	TRBD2	TRBV5-1	TRBJ2-1	TGCGCCAGCAGCTACAGCGGGAGTGCCTACAATGAGCAGTTCTTC	CASSYSGSAYNEQFF
NA	NA	TRBV18	TRBJ2-5	TGTGCCAGCTCACCCAATGAGGGGACTTTCGGCGAGACCCAGTACTTC	CASSPNEGTFGETQYF
many	NA	TRBV12-3/TRBV12-4	TRBJ1-1	TGTGCCAGCAGTTTCGGGATACAAGGGGGTACTGAAGCTTTCTTT	CASSFGIQGGTEAFF
few	NA	TRBV5-1	TRBJ2-3	TGCGCCAGCAGCTTCGGTCCTCCGGAGGATACGCAGTATTTT	CASSFGPPEDTQYF
NA	TRBD2	TRBV7-6	TRBJ2-2	TGTGCCAGCAGCTCGCGCTGGCTAGCGGGAGTCGGAGGGGAGCTGTTTTTT	CASSSRWLAGVGGELFF
NA	NA	TRBV9	TRBJ2-1	TGTGCCAGCAGCCCCCGGTCCGGTAGCGCGTCAAGAAATGAGCAGTTCTTC	CASSPRSGSASRNEQFF
few	NA	TRBV6-5	TRBJ2-1	TGTGCCAGCAGTTACTCGAAGGTCCGGGACCTAAAGGATGAGCAGTTCTTC	CASSYSKVRDLKDEQFF
NA	NA	TRBV7-6	TRBJ2-5	TGTGCCAGCAGCTTAGCGACCGAAGAGACCCAGTACTTC	CASSLATEETQYF
NA	NA	TRBV20-1	TRBJ1-1	TGCAGTGCTAGGCCCCCCCCCGGCCACACTGAAGCTTTCTTT	CSARPPPGHTEAFF
few	NA	TRBV7-3	TRBJ1-1	TGTGCCAGCAGCGGGGGACGGAACACTGAAGCTTTCTTT	CASSGGRNTEAFF
NA	NA	TRBV5-6	TRBJ2-4	TGTGCCAGCTCGGCGCTCCGGGCCAAAAACATTCAGTACTTC	CASSALRAKNIQYF
many	NA	TRBV10-3	TRBJ2-1	TGTGCCATCGGGAAGCCGGGGTCGAATGAGCAGTTCTTC	CAIGKPGSNEQFF
few	TRBD2	TRBV20-1	TRBJ2-3	TGCAGTGCCATCCCCGCAGTAGCGGGAGGGCCAGATACGCAGTATTTT	CSAIPAVAGGPDTQYF
many	NA	TRBV29-1	TRBJ1-1	TGCAGCGCCAGATCCAGGAGGAACACTGAAGCTTTCTTT	CSARSRRNTEAFF
many	NA	TRBV29-1	TRBJ1-4	TGCAGCGTTGAAGTCAACGAAAAACTGTTTTTT	CSVEVNEKLFF
NA	TRBD2	TRBV5-1	TRBJ2-1	TGCGCCAGCAGCTGGAGCGGGACCACCAATGAGCAGTTCTTC	CASSWSGTTNEQFF
NA	NA	TRBV2	TRBJ2-1	TGTGCCAGCAGTGCCCTAAGGTTGTCGCGGACTGAGCAGTTCTTC	CASSALRLSRTEQFF
many	NA	TRBV29-1	TRBJ1-3	TGCAGCGCCGTAAGAACTGGAAACACCATATATTTT	CSAVRTGNTIYF
NA	TRBD2	TRBV20-1	TRBJ2-3	TGCAGTGCCCCCGGCAGCGGGAACACAGATACGCAGTATTTT	CSAPGSGNTDTQYF